A single sample is the source of the 2 T cell receptor beta chains below, sequenced in a study of regulatory T cells in long-lasting Graves disease. Described time point: newly diagnosed GD, antithyroid drugs for less than 3 months. Preparation of the TCR library used RNA extracted from PBMCs. Library construction for TCR beta used iRepertoire HTBI primers and Arm-PCR of CDR3 regions. TCRdb processed the multiplex PCR reads anew with MiXCR; each CDR3 protein has one entry. Of roughly 260,000 distinct CDR3 sequences listed, about 17% were seen once; the top ten hold around 13%. The same specimen was also included in a second study, on T cells in Graves' hyperthyroidism and ophthalmopathy.

The sequenced sample was peripheral blood mononuclear cells (PBMCs), obtained at new diagnosis, from a patient treated with antithyroid drugs. These receptors were collected from a woman aged 25 to 45 with Graves disease.

The V and J genes are TRBV6-1 and TRBJ2-7, with a tentative D call TRBD2 (5 bases). Germline V CDR1 and CDR2: MNHNS, SASEGT. The germline V and J ends were trimmed by 7 bases and 3 bases, with 16 bases remaining between them. This CDR3 has 14 amino acids. The CDR3 sequence: CASKEGMAFYEQYF. CDR3 nucleotide sequence: TGTGCCAGCAAAGAGGGCATGGCTTTCTACGAGCAGTACTTC.

This clonotype was detected many times. This chain joins TRBV7-8 and TRBJ2-7, with a possible D match to TRBD2 (6 bases). Germline-derived CDR1 and CDR2 are SGHVS and FQNEAQ. This CDR3 is built from 15 residues. Between the trimmed V and J ends, which lost 1 base and 2 bases, there was a span of 12 bases. The CDR3 region has the DNA TGTGCCAGCAGCTTAGGCGGGGTAGGGACCTACGAGCAGTACTTC. This codes for CASSLGGVGTYEQYF.